This T cell receptor beta chain was obtained from a study of T cell repertoires in breast cancer. About the research overall: Samples were breast cancer tumors, lymph nodes and blood from patients, and control blood.

The expanded emulsion RT-PCR method captured paired alpha and beta chains from CD8+ T cells. A second nested PCR with blocking oligonucleotides suppressed unpaired genes. Each emulsion RT-PCR master mix held roughly 5,000-280,000 T cells with C-region, Stepout and V-region primers. A single record per CDR3 protein comes from TCRdb applying MiXCR to the emulsion pairing reads. The sample has 3,500 to 4,500 distinct CDR3 sequences, under 45% seen once. This clonotype was picked up a small number of times. Its antigen is as yet unknown. Findings and limits, study-wide: TCR overlap with tumor was around 8% in involved nodes and around 2.2% in tumor-free nodes.

The germline gives CDR1 SNHLY, CDR2 FYNNEI. V was pared by 7 bases and J by 7 bases, with 20 bases between. The CDR3 covers 14 residues. The V and J genes are TRBV2 and TRBJ2-7; the D gene could be TRBD1 or TRBD2 (6 bases each). The clonotype was recovered from a pool of human donors with breast cancer or a healthy control (not recorded which). The sequencing sample was made of CD8+ T cells. CDR3 sequence (DNA): TGTGCCAGCAAGGGGGGACCGATCCCCTCGGAGCAGTACTTC. Protein sequence: CASKGGPIPSEQYF.